The rows below give T cell receptor beta chains drawn from one sample of a study of blood T cell repertoires in COVID-19. Some clones are missing from TCRdb's copy, which holds only in-frame ones; the method was immunoSEQ multiplex PCR. This sample has about 200,000 clones, with approximately 91% found just once. The specimen was peripheral blood. These receptors were collected from a woman in her thirties or forties who had recovered from COVID-19. Both conserved end residues are part of each CDR3. The D gene is left open where the match is weak. Not all rows give a size; the values are once, few, many and, for expanded clones, a class.

V,J,size,D,CDR3,DNA
TRBV20-1,TRBJ2-3,.,.,CSASKPGSRADTQYF,TGCAGTGCTAGTAAGCCAGGGTCTCGGGCAGATACGCAGTATTTT
TRBV11-1,TRBJ2-1,few,TRBD2,CASSLSLASGRNEQFF,TGTGCCAGCAGCCTCTCGCTAGCTAGCGGGAGAAATGAGCAGTTCTTC
TRBV7-2,TRBJ2-1,.,TRBD2,CASSRESVSGRYYNEQFF,TGTGCCAGCAGCCGCGAGTCCGTTAGCGGGAGGTACTACAATGAGCAGTTCTTC
TRBV12-3/TRBV12-4,TRBJ1-1,.,TRBD1,CASSPTGYTEAFF,TGTGCCAGCAGCCCGACAGGGTACACTGAAGCTTTCTTT
TRBV7-6,TRBJ2-1,.,TRBD2,CASSLGGLAGVGEQFF,TGTGCCAGCAGCTTAGGAGGACTAGCGGGAGTCGGTGAGCAGTTCTTC
TRBV9,TRBJ2-7,.,TRBD2,CASNAGLAGYEQYF,TGTGCCAGCAACGCGGGACTAGCGGGCTACGAGCAGTACTTC
TRBV10-3,TRBJ2-3,.,TRBD2,CAISELAGESGNTQYF,TGTGCCATCAGTGAGCTAGCGGGAGAGAGCGGAAATACGCAGTATTTT
TRBV27,TRBJ1-5,few,.,CASSLRSPNQPQHF,TGTGCCAGCAGTTTGCGGAGCCCGAATCAGCCCCAGCATTTT
TRBV3-1/TRBV3-2,TRBJ1-5,.,.,CASSQGGGANQPQHF,TGTGCCAGCAGCCAAGGGGGAGGGGCCAATCAGCCCCAGCATTTT
TRBV4-1,TRBJ2-1,.,TRBD2,CASSQPPGLAGGRYEQFF,TGCGCCAGCAGCCAGCCCCCGGGACTAGCGGGAGGGCGTTATGAGCAGTTCTTC
TRBV11-1,TRBJ2-1,.,.,CASSLESTYNEQFF,TGTGCCAGCAGCTTAGAGTCTACTTACAATGAGCAGTTCTTC
TRBV6-1,TRBJ2-7,.,TRBD1,CASSEAWTGRLYEQYF,TGTGCCAGCAGTGAAGCCTGGACAGGCCGTTTGTACGAGCAGTACTTC
TRBV14,TRBJ1-2,.,TRBD1,CASSQFGDRNYGYTF,TGTGCCAGCAGCCAATTTGGGGACAGGAACTATGGCTACACCTTC
TRBV5-1,TRBJ2-1,.,.,CASSLDIYNEQFF,TGCGCCAGCAGCTTGGACATCTACAATGAGCAGTTCTTC
TRBV2,TRBJ2-1,.,TRBD2,CASRGTSRLLGNEQFF,TGTGCCAGCAGAGGGACTAGCCGCCTCCTGGGAAATGAGCAGTTCTTC
TRBV19,TRBJ1-4,.,TRBD1,CASQGGEKLFF,TGTGCCAGCCAGGGGGGCGAAAAACTGTTTTTT
TRBV24-1,TRBJ2-7,.,.,CATSGGTEVYEQYF,TGTGCCACCAGTGGCGGGACAGAAGTCTACGAGCAGTACTTC
TRBV5-1,TRBJ1-1,.,.,CASSLGQDTEAFF,TGCGCCAGCAGCTTGGGGCAGGATACTGAAGCTTTCTTT
TRBV5-1,TRBJ2-1,.,TRBD2,CASSLRTSGGNEQFF,TGCGCCAGCAGCCTAAGGACTAGCGGGGGCAATGAGCAGTTCTTC
TRBV28,TRBJ1-1,once,TRBD1,CASTTGWYTEAFF,TGTGCCAGCACGACAGGGTGGTACACTGAAGCTTTCTTT
TRBV5-4,TRBJ1-1,.,.,CASSLDRNRILVNTEAFF,TGTGCCAGCAGCTTGGATCGCAACAGAATTTTGGTGAACACTGAAGCTTTCTTT
TRBV7-7,TRBJ2-5,.,.,CASSLAKDSSVETQYF,TGTGCCAGCAGCTTAGCAAAGGACAGTTCTGTGGAGACCCAGTACTTC
TRBV4-3,TRBJ1-6,.,.,CASSQDLQLNNSPLHF,TGCGCCAGCAGCCAAGATCTACAGCTGAATAATTCACCCCTCCACTTT
TRBV28,TRBJ1-5,.,.,CASSSSHLGQRLEDSNQPQHF,TGTGCCAGCAGTTCCTCTCACCTCGGACAGCGTCTGGAAGATAGCAATCAGCCCCAGCATTTT
TRBV19,TRBJ1-5,once,TRBD1,CASTLTTGVRSNQPQHF,TGTGCCAGTACCCTAACGACAGGGGTCCGAAGCAATCAGCCCCAGCATTTT
TRBV7-2,TRBJ1-5,few,.,CASSYWGGSNQPQHF,TGTGCCAGCAGCTATTGGGGGGGTAGCAATCAGCCCCAGCATTTT
TRBV14,TRBJ2-5,.,TRBD1,CASSAPRDRGIQETQYF,TGTGCCAGCAGCGCTCCTAGGGACAGGGGAATACAAGAGACCCAGTACTTC
TRBV2,TRBJ2-5,.,.,CANSVDLRETQYF,TGTGCCAATTCCGTTGATCTGAGAGAGACCCAGTACTTC
TRBV30,TRBJ1-2,.,.,CAWSKGIYGYTF,TGTGCCTGGAGTAAGGGGATCTATGGCTACACCTTC
TRBV19,TRBJ2-3,.,TRBD2,CASSMTSGRTDTQYF,TGTGCCAGTAGTATGACTAGCGGGAGAACAGATACGCAGTATTTT
TRBV11-2,TRBJ2-3,.,.,CASSSSTDTQYF,TGTGCCAGCAGTTCAAGCACAGATACGCAGTATTTT
TRBV25-1,TRBJ1-2,.,TRBD1,CASSTQTGVYGYTF,TGTGCCAGCAGTACCCAGACAGGGGTTTATGGCTACACCTTC
TRBV27,TRBJ2-7,.,.,CASGHRVGSYEQYF,TGTGCCAGCGGACACAGGGTAGGTTCCTACGAGCAGTACTTC
TRBV6-5,TRBJ2-7,once,TRBD2,CASSYSSGSGREQYF,TGTGCCAGCAGTTACTCGAGCGGGAGCGGTCGCGAGCAGTACTTC
TRBV3-1/TRBV3-2,TRBJ2-3,few,TRBD2,CASSQESFDSLAGAPDTQYF,TGTGCCAGCAGCCAAGAGAGCTTTGACTCACTAGCGGGCGCCCCGGATACGCAGTATTTT
TRBV19,TRBJ1-1,.,TRBD1,CASSMRTGAMNTEAFF,TGTGCCAGTAGTATGAGGACAGGGGCTATGAACACTGAAGCTTTCTTT
TRBV7-9,TRBJ2-3,.,TRBD2,CASTLGREVDTQYF,TGTGCCAGCACCTTAGGGCGGGAGGTAGATACGCAGTATTTT
TRBV7-3,TRBJ2-1,.,.,CASSLSSGSYNEQFF,TGTGCCAGCAGCTTGAGTAGCGGTTCCTACAATGAGCAGTTCTTC
TRBV7-9,TRBJ2-1,.,TRBD2,CASSLSGLAPNEQFF,TGTGCCAGCAGCTTATCGGGACTAGCTCCCAATGAGCAGTTCTTC
TRBV18,TRBJ1-1,.,.,CASSPLVDTEAFF,TGTGCCAGCTCACCATTAGTAGACACTGAAGCTTTCTTT
TRBV6-6,TRBJ2-7,.,TRBD1,CAAAPGQGIPYEQYF,TGTGCCGCGGCTCCGGGACAGGGAATTCCCTACGAGCAGTACTTC
TRBV2,TRBJ2-4,once,TRBD2,CASGLAGVQNIQYF,TGTGCCAGTGGACTAGCGGGAGTCCAAAACATTCAGTACTTC
TRBV14,TRBJ2-2,.,.,CASSQDLGLVAAGELFF,TGTGCCAGCAGCCAAGATCTCGGTCTGGTTGCTGCCGGGGAGCTGTTTTTT
TRBV4-1,TRBJ1-4,few,.,CASSQDVPEKKLFF,TGCGCCAGCAGCCAAGATGTTCCTGAGAAAAAACTGTTTTTT
TRBV7-3,TRBJ2-3,.,TRBD2,CASSKGLGGTADTQYF,TGTGCCAGCAGCAAGGGACTAGGGGGGACTGCAGATACGCAGTATTTT
TRBV19,TRBJ1-1,.,TRBD1,CASSRTGPGTEAFF,TGTGCCAGTAGTAGGACAGGGCCCGGCACTGAAGCTTTCTTT
TRBV5-1,TRBJ2-3,.,.,CASSRRLEADTQYF,TGCGCCAGCAGCCGGCGACTAGAAGCAGATACGCAGTATTTT
TRBV18,TRBJ1-1,.,TRBD1,CASSADRATEAFF,TGTGCCAGCTCAGCGGACAGGGCCACTGAAGCTTTCTTT
TRBV6-5,TRBJ2-1,few,TRBD2,CASSLRLADYNEQFF,TGTGCCAGCAGCCTTAGGCTAGCGGACTACAATGAGCAGTTCTTC
TRBV10-3,TRBJ2-2,.,TRBD2,CAITASSGLENTGELFF,TGTGCCATCACCGCCTCCTCGGGACTAGAGAACACCGGGGAGCTGTTTTTT
TRBV5-6,TRBJ1-1,.,TRBD1,CASSPYPGQGITEAFF,TGTGCCAGCAGCCCCTATCCAGGACAGGGTATCACTGAAGCTTTCTTT
TRBV28,TRBJ2-2,.,.,CASSLWPRGAGELFF,TGTGCCAGCAGTTTATGGCCCAGGGGAGCCGGGGAGCTGTTTTTT
TRBV16,TRBJ2-7,.,.,CASSQSADSIRSYEQYF,TGTGCCAGCAGCCAAAGTGCGGATTCGATAAGATCCTACGAGCAGTACTTC
TRBV19,TRBJ2-1,.,TRBD1,CASSIRTGTANEQFF,TGTGCCAGTAGTATAAGGACAGGGACGGCGAATGAGCAGTTCTTC
TRBV28,TRBJ1-1,.,.,CASSYRDTEAFF,TGTGCCAGCAGCTACAGGGATACTGAAGCTTTCTTT
TRBV15,TRBJ2-3,.,.,CATSRAPTQDTQYF,TGTGCCACCAGCAGAGCACCCACCCAGGATACGCAGTATTTT
TRBV9,TRBJ2-5,.,TRBD2,CASSLLGLAGETQYF,TGTGCCAGCAGCCTACTCGGACTAGCGGGAGAGACCCAGTACTTC